The 22 T cell receptor beta chains below all came from one sample that was sequenced in a study of blood T cell repertoires in COVID-19 (dated by TCRdb to 2018 to 2021). Receptor libraries were prepared by the immunoSEQ multiplex PCR assay. TCRdb took over this immuneACCESS table, retaining in-frame rearrangements with V and J assigned. Such tables are incomplete; in checked studies, under half of the missing clones stem from an unresolved V gene, and the remainder is unexplained. The sample includes fewer than 350,000 clones, with around 88% observed a single time. Of the sample, approximately 6% is held by the ten largest clones. Sequencing was carried out using PBMCs or T cells enriched from blood (not recorded which). Source of these receptors: a woman between 40 and 50 years old who had recovered from COVID-19.

J is TRBJ2-7 and V is TRBV6-5, with D uncertain. Germline CDR1 MNHEY, CDR2 SVGAGI. V was shortened by 6 bases and J by 4 bases, with 19 bases between the two germline ends. CDR3 length: 15 residues. The CDR3 nucleotides read TGTGCCAGCAGACGTGACACCTCGAGTCCTTACGAGCAGTACTTC. Its translation: CASRRDTSSPYEQYF.

This clone was seen a handful of times. The CDR3: CASLGRGYEQYF. As DNA, the CDR3 is TGTGCCAGCTTAGGTCGGGGCTACGAGCAGTACTTC. This chain joins TRBV7-9 and TRBJ2-7, with D possibly being TRBD2 (5 bases). V lost 8 bases, J lost 3 bases, and 11 bases lay in between. Germline loops: CDR1 SEHNR, CDR2 FQNEAQ (reference sequence). There are 12 residues in the CDR3.

The V gene is TRBV28, the J gene TRBJ2-3, with D unclear. The CDR3 extends over 14 amino acids. V dropped 5 bases and J dropped 2 bases, with 11 bases sitting between them. CDR1 and CDR2 (germline): MDHEN, SYDVKM. The CDR3 is CASSPSEDTDTQYF. CDR3 DNA sequence: TGTGCCAGCAGTCCGTCAGAGGACACAGATACGCAGTATTTT.

The V call is TRBV6-5, the J call TRBJ2-5; a weak D match, TRBD1 (6 bases). The V gene's germline CDR1 is MNHEY and CDR2 SVGAGI. This CDR3 comprises 13 residues. Trimming shortened V by 5 bases and J by 4 bases, and 11 bases separated the two germline ends. The CDR3 nucleotides are TGTGCCAGCAGTCGGACAGTTCTAGAGACCCAGTACTTC. This encodes CASSRTVLETQYF.

The CDR3 nucleotides are TGTGCCAGCTCACACGGTGGACAGACGCCAGATACGCAGTATTTT. Protein sequence: CASSHGGQTPDTQYF. The rearrangement joins TRBV18 to TRBJ2-3, with D possibly matching TRBD1 (6 bases). This CDR3 comprises 15 residues. From germline, CDR1 is KGHSH and CDR2 LQKENI. The V and J ends lost 4 bases and 4 bases respectively, with 15 bases between them.

V is TRBV11-3 and J is TRBJ2-3; D is possibly TRBD2 (6 bases). V lost 5 bases, J lost 1 base, and 19 bases lay in between. CDR1 and CDR2 (germline): SGHNT, YENEEA. The CDR3 has 17 residues. Here the CDR3 DNA reads TGTGCCAGCAGCGCCTCCCCGGGGGTGTGGGGCACAGATACGCAGTATTTT. Its translation is CASSASPGVWGTDTQYF.

The CDR3 is CAGGAQGYGYTF. The CDR3 DNA reads TGTGCGGGGGGGGCCCAGGGCTATGGCTACACCTTC. This chain connects TRBV28 to TRBJ1-2, with D possibly matching TRBD1 (6 bases). The CDR3 is made up of 12 amino acids. Germline-derived CDR1 and CDR2 are MDHEN and SYDVKM.

This chain joins TRBV10-3 and TRBJ1-2, with D uncertain. The germline V gene has CDR1 ENHRY and CDR2 SYGVKD. Between the trimmed V and J ends, which lost 3 bases and 7 bases, there was a span of 12 bases. The CDR3 is 13 residues long. The CDR3 protein is CAISEPVESGYTF. CDR3 bases: TGTGCCATCAGTGAACCGGTAGAAAGTGGCTACACCTTC.

The genes are TRBV15 and TRBJ1-5; the D gene is possibly TRBD1 (6 bases). Germline values: CDR1 LNHNV, CDR2 YYDKDF (reference sequence). This CDR3 is 15 amino acids long. Trimming cost V 4 bases and J 0 bases, with 10 bases left between them. The CDR3 DNA sequence: TGTGCCACCAGCATTCGGGGGGCTAGCAATCAGCCCCAGCATTTT. It specifies CATSIRGASNQPQHF.

This rearrangement joins TRBV28 to TRBJ1-3; a possible D gene is TRBD1 (6 bases). V lost 1 base, J lost 3 bases, and 10 bases lay in between. CDR1 and CDR2 from the germline V gene are MDHEN and SYDVKM. This CDR3 contains 15 residues. CDR3 in amino acids: CASSLYQGLGNTIYF. CDR3 coding DNA: TGTGCCAGCAGTTTATATCAGGGGCTTGGAAACACCATATATTTT.

This rearrangement joins TRBV11-1 to TRBJ2-7; a possible D gene is TRBD2 (5 bases). Germline loops: CDR1 SGHAT, CDR2 FQDESV (reference sequence). The CDR3 runs to 14 residues. Trimming shortened V by 5 bases and J by 2 bases, and 13 bases separated the two germline ends. The CDR3 loop is CASSEASGAYEQYF. The CDR3 DNA reads TGTGCCAGCAGCGAGGCGAGCGGCGCCTACGAGCAGTACTTC.

The chain employs TRBV9 and TRBJ2-3, with 14 bases that match TRBD2. This CDR3 contains 18 residues. The germline gives CDR1 SGDLS, CDR2 YYNGEE. The V segment lost 3 bases and the J segment 0 bases; nucleotides outside the gene matches: 6. This chain's CDR3 is CASSAYGLAGGSTDTQYF. The CDR3 nucleotides read TGTGCCAGCAGCGCCTACGGACTAGCGGGAGGTAGCACAGATACGCAGTATTTT.

The rearrangement uses TRBV5-1 and TRBJ2-1; D might be TRBD2 (5 bases). The CDR3 totals 17 residues. The germline V gene has CDR1 SGHRS and CDR2 YFSETQ. Trimming cost V 1 base and J 0 bases, with 14 bases left between them. The CDR3 DNA sequence: TGCGCCAGCAGCTTGAGTTCCGGGATATACTCCTACAATGAGCAGTTCTTC. Protein sequence: CASSLSSGIYSYNEQFF.

This clone appeared a single time. The V gene is TRBV20-1, the J gene TRBJ2-5; D may be TRBD1 (5 bases). The germline V gene has CDR1 DFQATT and CDR2 SNEGSKA (reference sequence). This CDR3 has 14 residues. Trimming left V 3 bases short and J 4 bases short, with 15 bases between. In DNA, the CDR3 is TGCAGTGCTAGTAAGCCACCTCAGGGAGAGACCCAGTACTTC. Translated: CSASKPPQGETQYF.

The V gene is TRBV3-1 (or the pseudogene TRBV3-2), the J gene TRBJ2-2, with a possible D match to TRBD1 (5 bases). From germline, CDR1 is LGHDT and CDR2 YNNKEL (reference sequence). CDR3 length: 16 residues. V gave up 4 bases and J gave up 2 bases, with 14 bases separating them. CDR3 sequence: CASSPYWGPNTGELFF. In DNA form, the CDR3 reads TGTGCCAGCAGCCCGTATTGGGGCCCTAACACCGGGGAGCTGTTTTTT.

The V and J genes are TRBV7-3 and TRBJ2-3; TRBD2 might be the D (5 bases). This CDR3 is 14 amino acids long. The germline gives CDR1 SGHTA, CDR2 FQGTGA. V lost 5 bases, J lost 1 base, and 10 bases lay in between. The CDR3 spells CASSGEGGTDTQYF. Here the CDR3 DNA reads TGTGCCAGCAGCGGCGAGGGTGGCACAGATACGCAGTATTTT.

The J gene is TRBJ2-5, the V gene TRBV3-1 (or the pseudogene TRBV3-2); TRBD1 might be the D (6 bases). The V end was cut by 1 base, the J end by 4 bases, with 13 bases between. This CDR3 spans 15 amino acids. Germline CDR1 LGHDT, CDR2 YNNKEL (reference sequence). The CDR3 spells CASSQVFGGGETQYF. The CDR3 coding sequence is TGTGCCAGCAGCCAAGTATTTGGGGGCGGAGAGACCCAGTACTTC.

V is TRBV7-2 and J is TRBJ2-6, with 9 bases identical to TRBD1. CDR3 length: 18 residues. The V segment lost 1 base and the J segment 4 bases; nucleotides outside the gene matches: 8. The germline V gene has CDR1 SGHTA and CDR2 FQGNSA. The CDR3 reads CASSLGTGAPLGANVLTF. In DNA form, the CDR3 reads TGTGCCAGCAGCTTAGGGACAGGGGCGCCCTTAGGGGCCAACGTCCTGACTTTC.

This sequence joins TRBV11-3 and TRBJ2-5; 8 positions match TRBD1. CDR1 SGHNT and CDR2 YENEEA come from the germline V gene. V trimming: 5 bases; J trimming: 0 bases; junction bases outside the gene matches: 2. This CDR3 region has 14 residues. CDR3 in DNA: TGTGCCAGCAGCCGGGACAGGAACCAAGAGACCCAGTACTTC. This translates into CASSRDRNQETQYF.

V usage is TRBV19 and J usage is TRBJ1-4; a weak D match, TRBD1 (6 bases). The CDR3 extends over 14 amino acids. In germline, CDR1 is LNHDA, CDR2 SQIVND (reference sequence). V was cut by 6 bases and J by 4 bases, with 12 bases left in between. CDR3 DNA sequence: TGTGCCAGTAGGGGGGACACCCTTAATGAAAAACTGTTTTTT. Its protein product is CASRGDTLNEKLFF.

The chain joins TRBV4-2 to TRBJ2-2; D is unclear. V lost 4 bases and J lost 1, with 7 bases in between. Germline V gives CDR1 LGHNA, CDR2 YNFKEQ. The CDR3 is 14 amino acids. The CDR3: CASSPDLNTGELFF. In DNA form, the CDR3 reads TGTGCCAGCAGCCCTGACTTGAACACCGGGGAGCTGTTTTTT.

The chain links TRBV4-3 to TRBJ2-5; 8 bases line up with TRBD1. The V gene end was trimmed by 2 bases and the J gene end by 0 bases; junction bases not matched to a gene: 2. The CDR3 runs to 15 residues. Per the germline V gene, CDR1 is LGHNA and CDR2 is YSLEER. The DNA for the CDR3 is TGCGCCAGCAGCCAATCGACAGGGGACCAAGAGACCCAGTACTTC. This translates into CASSQSTGDQETQYF.